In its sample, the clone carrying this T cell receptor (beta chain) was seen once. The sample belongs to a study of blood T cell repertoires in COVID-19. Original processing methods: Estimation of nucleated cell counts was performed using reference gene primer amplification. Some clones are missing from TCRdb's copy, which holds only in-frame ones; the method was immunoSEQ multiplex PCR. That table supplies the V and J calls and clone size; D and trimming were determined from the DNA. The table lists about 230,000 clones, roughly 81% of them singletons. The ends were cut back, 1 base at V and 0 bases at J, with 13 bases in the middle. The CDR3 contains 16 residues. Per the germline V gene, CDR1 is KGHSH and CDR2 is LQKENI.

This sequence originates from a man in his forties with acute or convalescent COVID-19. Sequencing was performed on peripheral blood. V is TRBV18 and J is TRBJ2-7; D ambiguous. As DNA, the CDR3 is TGTGCCAGCTCACCACAAAAGACTTTAAACTCCTACGAGCAGTACTTC. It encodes CASSPQKTLNSYEQYF.